The source of this T cell receptor (beta chain) is a study of shared clonotypes between healthy human individuals. To note about this clone: The same CDR3 can be traced to other DNA sequences in this sample.

TCRdb keeps only in-frame clones here, not all; method: immunoSEQ multiplex PCR. This table holds 550,000 to 700,000 clones, around 78% found once. V lost 5 bases and J lost 4; bases outside the gene matches: 4. The CDR3 runs to 14 residues. Germline V gene sequence: CDR1 SNHLY, CDR2 FYNNEI. The J gene is TRBJ1-4, the V gene TRBV2, with 7 bases that match TRBD1. The receptor was isolated from a woman aged 30 to 39 in good health. Material for sequencing was memory CD4+ T cells sorted from blood. Noted subset: CD45RA-negative fraction. CDR3 nucleotides: TGTGCCAGCAGTAGACAGGGTTTTAATGAAAAACTGTTTTTT. The encoded protein is CASSRQGFNEKLFF.